The 18 T cell receptor beta chains presented below share a single source sample, sequenced in a study of blood T cell repertoires in COVID-19. Produced via immunoSEQ multiplex PCR; TCRdb's table is partial and in-frame only. The table has 55,000 to 70,000 clones, about 91% seen once; the top ten hold 7.3%. Sequencing was carried out using peripheral blood. These receptors were obtained from a middle-aged man with COVID-19, enrolled during active disease.

The chain joins TRBV5-1 to TRBJ2-5; D unresolved. Germline values: CDR1 SGHRS, CDR2 YFSETQ. V lost 0 bases, J lost 3 bases, and 15 bases lay in between. This CDR3 spans 16 amino acids. The CDR3 region has the DNA TGCGCCAGCAGCTTGGGACGGAGTCCGGAAAAAGAGACCCAGTACTTC. Protein product: CASSLGRSPEKETQYF.

The chain couples TRBV5-1 to TRBJ2-3; 9 nucleotides match TRBD1. There are 17 residues in the CDR3. V lost 4 bases and J lost 0; bases outside the gene matches: 9. CDR1 is SGHRS, CDR2 YFSETQ, per germline. This CDR3 reads CASSPPGQGSSTDTQYF. CDR3 nucleotides: TGCGCCAGCAGCCCCCCGGGACAGGGATCTAGCACAGATACGCAGTATTTT.

V is TRBV28 and J is TRBJ1-6, with 11 bases that match TRBD1. This CDR3 contains 17 residues. V shed 6 bases, J shed 6 bases, and the junction held 10 bases outside the gene matches. CDR1 and CDR2 (germline): MDHEN, SYDVKM. Here the CDR3 reads CASRKDRGRVRNSPLHF. CDR3 in DNA: TGTGCCAGCAGAAAGGACAGGGGGCGCGTTCGTAATTCACCCCTCCACTTT.

The CDR3 reads CAISLNRDPDTEAFF. In DNA, the CDR3 is TGTGCCATCAGTTTGAACAGGGACCCCGACACTGAAGCTTTCTTT. The rearrangement uses TRBV10-3 and TRBJ1-1, with TRBD1 as a possible D gene (6 bases). The CDR3 is 15 residues long. In germline, CDR1 is ENHRY, CDR2 SYGVKD. The germline V and J ends were trimmed by 5 bases and 3 bases, with 16 bases remaining between them.

This rearrangement joins TRBV5-6 to TRBJ1-2; TRBD1 aligns across 9 bases. This CDR3 region has 16 residues. After removal of 4 bases from V and 7 bases from J, the junction contained 14 bases not matched to a gene. Germline V gene sequence: CDR1 SGHDT, CDR2 YYEEEE. In DNA form, the CDR3 reads TGTGCCAGCAGCCCGGACCCCTACAGGGGGCAGAGTGGCTACACCTTC. Its protein product is CASSPDPYRGQSGYTF. Looking up the rest from reference TRBV5-6 and TRBJ1-2 gives the full variable domain: DAGVTQSPTHLIKTRGQQVTLRCSPKSGHDTVSWYQQALGQGPQFIFQYYEEEERQRGNFPDRFSGHQFPNYSSELNVNALLLGDSALYLCASSPDPYRGQSGYTFGSGTRLTVV.

The rearrangement links TRBV11-2 to TRBJ2-7; 9 bases line up with TRBD2. Looked up from germline, CDR1 is SGHAT and CDR2 is FQNNGV. This CDR3 region has 14 residues. Trimming took 6 bases from V and 5 from J; bases not matched to a gene: 8. Here the CDR3 reads CASRAVQRGDEQYF. CDR3 DNA sequence: TGTGCCAGCAGAGCGGTGCAGCGGGGGGACGAGCAGTACTTC.

The chain is built from TRBV15 and TRBJ2-6; maybe TRBD1 (5 bases). The CDR3 has 14 amino acids. Trimming shortened V by 5 bases and J by 4 bases, and 9 bases separated the two germline ends. Looked up from germline, CDR1 is LNHNV and CDR2 is YYDKDF (reference sequence). The CDR3 DNA is TGTGCCACCAGCGGCAGGGTCGGGGCCAACGTCCTGACTTTC. Amino acids: CATSGRVGANVLTF.

The chain is built from TRBV5-1 and TRBJ1-3, with 8 bases fitting TRBD1. V was pared by 7 bases and J by 0 bases, with 3 bases of the junction left unmatched. There are 14 residues in the CDR3. Germline CDR1 and CDR2: SGHRS and YFSETQ. CDR3 region: CASGQGLSGNTIYF. CDR3 DNA sequence: TGCGCCAGCGGACAGGGACTCTCTGGAAACACCATATATTTT. Using reference TRBV5-1 and TRBJ1-3 for the parts outside the CDR3, the full variable domain is KAGVTQTPRYLIKTRGQQVTLSCSPISGHRSVSWYQQTPGQGLQFLFEYFSETQRNKGNFPGRFSGRQFSNSRSEMNVSTLELGDSALYLCASGQGLSGNTIYFGEGSWLTVV.

The J gene is TRBJ2-2, the V gene TRBV19; TRBD1 aligns across 9 bases. Germline V gives CDR1 LNHDA, CDR2 SQIVND (reference sequence). Trimming took 3 bases from V and 7 from J; bases not matched to a gene: 6. The CDR3 consists of 15 residues. The CDR3 region is CASSIKDRGGGELFF. Written as DNA, the CDR3 is TGTGCCAGTAGTATTAAGGACAGGGGCGGCGGGGAGCTGTTTTTT.

This chain joins TRBV19 and TRBJ1-5, with 7 bases identical to TRBD1. Germline CDR1 LNHDA, CDR2 SQIVND (reference sequence). With 6 bases clipped from V and 3 bases from J, the junction kept 8 bases outside the gene matches. The CDR3 runs 15 residues. The CDR3 spells CASRQGKGINQPQHF. DNA for the CDR3: TGTGCCAGTAGACAGGGGAAGGGGATCAATCAGCCCCAGCATTTT.

The chain joins TRBV6-2 or TRBV6-3 to TRBJ1-2; TRBD1 might be the D (5 bases). CDR3 length: 14 amino acids. The germline V gene encodes CDR1 MNHEY and CDR2 SVGEGT. Trimming left V 4 bases short and J 3 bases short, with 12 bases between. CDR3 sequence: CASSWGGADYGYTF. In DNA form, the CDR3 reads TGTGCCAGCAGTTGGGGAGGGGCCGACTATGGCTACACCTTC.

The chain employs TRBV30 and TRBJ1-1; D is unresolved. The CDR3 sequence is 13 residues long. Germline loops: CDR1 GTSNPN, CDR2 SVGIG (reference sequence). With 3 bases removed from V and 3 bases from J, the gap between germline ends came to 11 bases. This CDR3 is CAWSDLADTEAFF. The DNA of the CDR3 is TGTGCCTGGAGCGATCTAGCGGACACTGAAGCTTTCTTT. Full variable domain (remainder filled in from reference TRBV30 and TRBJ1-1): SQTIHQWPATLVQPVGSPLSLECTVEGTSNPNLYWYRQAAGRGLQLLFYSVGIGQISSEVPQNLSASRPQDRQFILSSKKLLLSDSGFYLCAWSDLADTEAFFGQGTRLTVV.

The chain carries TRBV24-1 and TRBJ2-7; TRBD1 agrees at 10 bases. V trimming: 3 bases; J trimming: 2 bases; junction bases outside the gene matches: 12. This CDR3 has 18 amino acids. The germline CDR1 and CDR2 sequences are KGHDR and SFDVKD. The CDR3 here is CATSDPDRGKLSAYEQYF. DNA of the CDR3: TGTGCCACCAGTGATCCGGACAGGGGGAAGCTTTCGGCCTACGAGCAGTACTTC.

This clone occurred once. V usage is TRBV6-1 and J usage is TRBJ1-6, with D unresolved. In germline, CDR1 is MNHNS, CDR2 SASEGT. Between the trimmed V and J ends, which lost 3 bases and 7 bases, there was a span of 10 bases. The CDR3 is 14 residues long. CDR3 sequence: CASSEDGLNSPLHF. CDR3 nucleotides: TGTGCCAGCAGTGAGGACGGACTAAATTCACCCCTCCACTTT.

This chain connects TRBV5-5 to TRBJ2-5, with TRBD2 matching over 8 bases. CDR3 length: 15 residues. Per germline, CDR1 SGHKS and CDR2 YYEKEE (reference sequence). V was pared by 0 bases and J by 2 bases, with 3 bases of the junction left unmatched. CDR3 in DNA: TGTGCCAGCAGCTTGGCCAGCGGGGGACAAGAGACCCAGTACTTC. Amino acids: CASSLASGGQETQYF.

The V call is TRBV19, the J call TRBJ1-2; 8 positions match TRBD1. The CDR3 consists of 13 residues. Germline V gene sequence: CDR1 LNHDA, CDR2 SQIVND (reference sequence). The trim removed 7 bases at V and 1 base at J, leaving 2 bases unmatched. The CDR3 DNA is TGTGCCAGTACCAGGGGGCATAACTATGGCTACACCTTC. This codes for CASTRGHNYGYTF. The complete variable domain, with remaining parts taken from reference TRBV19 and TRBJ1-2, reads DGGITQSPKYLFRKEGQNVTLSCEQNLNHDAMYWYRQDPGQGLRLIYYSQIVNDFQKGDIAEGYSVSREKKESFPLTVTSAQKNPTAFYLCASTRGHNYGYTFGSGTRLTVV.

This chain connects TRBV29-1 to TRBJ2-7; D gene uncertain. Germline V gives CDR1 SQVTM, CDR2 ANQGSEA. This CDR3 has 14 residues. V gave up 6 bases and J gave up 0 bases, with 15 bases separating them. The CDR3 loop reads CSVAHQWSSYEQYF. CDR3 sequence (DNA): TGCAGCGTGGCCCATCAGTGGAGCTCCTACGAGCAGTACTTC.

The V gene is TRBV7-9, the J gene TRBJ2-3; D perhaps matches TRBD1 (5 bases). Germline V gene data show CDR1 as SEHNR and CDR2 as FQNEAQ (reference sequence). The CDR3 contains 16 residues. Trimming pared 5 bases from V and 0 bases from J, leaving 15 bases between. CDR3: CASSPTWGGSTDTQYF. The CDR3 DNA reads TGTGCCAGCAGCCCAACCTGGGGCGGTAGCACAGATACGCAGTATTTT.